The 31 T cell receptor beta chains below were found in one sample sequenced in a study of blood T cells in healthy people across ages. A second PCR, run for about 7 to 11 cycles, used a sample-barcoded 5' primer plus a J-beta primer mix. TCRdb recomputed calls from the 5' RACE reads with MiXCR, one row per CDR3 protein. Here the sample spans about 1.8 million distinct CDR3 sequences, around 50% being singletons. The sequenced sample was blood. All receptors derive from a woman aged 40 to 50 in good health.

The V call is TRBV9, the J call TRBJ2-3, with 9 nucleotides matching TRBD2. The CDR3 has 17 amino acids. V trimming: 3 bases; J trimming: 1 base; junction bases outside the gene matches: 9. Germline assignment: CDR1 SGDLS and CDR2 YYNGEE. CDR3 nucleotide sequence: TGTGCCAGCAGCGCGTCCGGAGAGCGGGGGGGCACAGATACGCAGTATTTT. It yields the protein CASSASGERGGTDTQYF.

The genes are TRBV7-2 and TRBJ1-2; the D gene is possibly TRBD1 (5 bases). V was clipped by 2 bases and J by 6 bases, with 13 bases between them. Germline loops: CDR1 SGHTA, CDR2 FQGNSA. The CDR3 spans 14 residues. The CDR3: CASSLRRGMDGYTF. CDR3 coding DNA: TGTGCCAGCAGCTTAAGGCGGGGGATGGATGGCTACACCTTC.

V is TRBV6-2 or TRBV6-3 and J is TRBJ2-7; D is ambiguous. The CDR3 is 15 residues long. CDR1 and CDR2 (germline): MNHEY, SVGEGT. The germline V and J ends were trimmed by 9 bases and 2 bases, with 20 bases remaining between them. This CDR3 is CASSWVSRGAYEQYF. The DNA of the CDR3 is TGTGCCAGTTCCTGGGTGTCCAGAGGCGCCTACGAGCAGTACTTC.

This rearrangement joins TRBV24-1 to TRBJ2-1, with a tentative D call TRBD2 (5 bases). V was shortened by 9 bases and J by 2 bases, with 13 bases between the two germline ends. Germline values: CDR1 KGHDR, CDR2 SFDVKD. CDR3 length equals 14 residues. The chain's CDR3 is CATRGGDPYNEQFF. CDR3 bases: TGTGCCACCCGCGGAGGAGACCCCTACAATGAGCAGTTCTTC.

This clonotype was detected only a few times. V is TRBV5-1 and J is TRBJ1-2; D possibly corresponds to TRBD1 (6 bases). CDR3 length: 14 residues. Deletions cut 4 bases from V and 0 bases from J, with 10 bases between. CDR1 SGHRS and CDR2 YFSETQ come from the germline V gene. The CDR3 DNA follows: TGCGCCAGCAGCACCAGGGGTACTAACTATGGCTACACCTTC. As protein: CASSTRGTNYGYTF.

This rearrangement joins TRBV6-2 or TRBV6-3 to TRBJ2-7; 11 bases are a match to TRBD1. V shed 6 bases and J 3 bases; nucleotides not matched to a gene: 13. The CDR3 has 17 amino acids. CDR1 is MNHEY and CDR2 is SVGEGT in the germline V gene. The CDR3 region is CASSTGTGGLSYYEQYF. The CDR3 nucleotides read TGTGCCAGCAGCACCGGGACAGGGGGACTGTCGTACTACGAGCAGTACTTC.

About this clonotype itself: A much larger clone differs by one base, so this may be a read error. The J gene is TRBJ1-4, the V gene TRBV11-2, with D perhaps TRBD1 (5 bases). Germline V gene lookup returns CDR1 SGHAT and CDR2 FQNNGV. The CDR3 has 15 amino acids. The CDR3 loop is CASSLDPPGNERLFF. CDR3 DNA: TGTGCCAGCAGCTTAGATCCGCCAGGGAATGAAAGACTGTTTTTT.

The chain recombines TRBV29-1 with TRBJ2-3; D may be TRBD2 (5 bases). V was clipped by 7 bases and J by 0 bases, with 11 bases between them. The CDR3 is made up of 13 amino acids. CDR1 SQVTM and CDR2 ANQGSEA come from the germline V gene. CDR3 sequence reads: CSAQPGSTDTQYF. In DNA, the CDR3 is TGCAGCGCCCAACCGGGAAGCACAGATACGCAGTATTTT.

This clonotype was found a few times. The chain recombines TRBV24-1 with TRBJ1-2; TRBD1 agrees at 8 bases. Germline lookup yields CDR1 KGHDR and CDR2 SFDVKD. The CDR3 contains 12 residues. V lost 7 bases to trimming and J lost 7 bases; unmatched junction nucleotides: 4. In DNA form, the CDR3 reads TGTGCCACCAGCAGACAGGGGACTGGCTACACCTTC. Translated: CATSRQGTGYTF.

V usage is TRBV6-5 and J usage is TRBJ2-1; weak D call: TRBD2 (6 bases). This CDR3 is built from 14 residues. Trimming took off 5 bases at V and 9 bases at J, with 17 bases between the two ends. CDR1 is MNHEY and CDR2 is SVGAGI in the germline V gene. The CDR3 DNA is TGTGCCAGCAGTGCGGGACGGATTCACGTTGAGCAGTTCTTC. It yields the protein CASSAGRIHVEQFF.

This chain's CDR3 is CASSLWPHGYTF. In nucleotides, the CDR3 is TGTGCCAGCAGCTTGTGGCCCCATGGCTACACCTTC. V is TRBV28 and J is TRBJ1-2; D not certain. The CDR3 is 12 amino acids. Trimming shortened V by 6 bases and J by 6 bases, and 11 bases separated the two germline ends. Germline CDR1 is MDHEN and CDR2 is SYDVKM.

The chain carries TRBV20-1 and TRBJ2-7; the match to TRBD1 covers 9 bases. Germline trimming cut 0 bases from V and 3 bases from J; bases unmatched to any gene: 6. Germline CDR1 and CDR2: DFQATT and SNEGSKA (reference sequence). The CDR3 consists of 15 residues. The CDR3 region is CSAREIATGGYEQYF. The DNA of the CDR3 is TGCAGTGCTAGAGAAATCGCGACAGGGGGCTACGAGCAGTACTTC.

This clonotype was seen a handful of times. The chain joins TRBV6-5 to TRBJ2-1; a weak D match, TRBD2 (7 bases). The germline gives CDR1 MNHEY, CDR2 SVGAGI. Trimming left V 8 bases short and J 9 bases short, with 17 bases between. The CDR3 sequence is 13 residues long. The CDR3 bases are TGTGCCAGCTCTGGGGGGGCCGGCGGTGAGCAGTTCTTC. It yields the protein CASSGGAGGEQFF.

This sequence joins TRBV5-5 and TRBJ2-7, with 7 bases aligning to TRBD2. TRBJ2-5 explains the end of the DNA better; the J call may be wrong. CDR3 size: 14 residues. Germline assignment: CDR1 SGHKS and CDR2 YYEKEE (reference sequence). Written as DNA, the CDR3 is TGTGCCAGCCATGTGTGGGGGGGACGGGAGACCCAGTACTTC. Translation gives CASHVWGGRETQYF.

The CDR3 DNA sequence: TGTGCCAGCAGCTTAGTGCTTTCAGAACTCGGACGGATGTCCTACGAGCAGTACTTC. This sequence encodes CASSLVLSELGRMSYEQYF. The chain is built from TRBV7-8 and TRBJ2-4, with D hard to call. TRBJ2-7 matches the DNA end more closely, so the J call is doubtful. CDR1 is SGHVS, CDR2 FQNEAQ, per germline. This CDR3 has 19 residues.

The CDR3 region has the DNA TGTGCCAGCAGGCCCCCAAGGGGTGGCGGGGCCAACGTCCTGACTTTC. Its protein product is CASRPPRGGGANVLTF. V gene TRBV28 combines with J gene TRBJ2-6; a possible D gene is TRBD1 (5 bases). V was clipped by 6 bases and J by 4 bases, with 16 bases between them. CDR3 length: 16 amino acids. Germline V gene data show CDR1 as MDHEN and CDR2 as SYDVKM. The variable domain in full, completed from reference TRBV28 and TRBJ2-6, reads DVKVTQSSRYLVKRTGEKVFLECVQDMDHENMFWYRQDPGLGLRLIYFSYDVKMKEKGDIPEGYSVSREKKERFSLILESASTNQTSMYLCASRPPRGGGANVLTFGAGSRLTVL.

Only a few counts were recorded for this clonotype. The rearrangement joins TRBV12-3 or TRBV12-4 to TRBJ1-2, with 9 positions matching TRBD1. CDR3 length: 19 amino acids. With V trimmed by 5 bases and J by 0 bases, 16 bases remained unmatched. The CDR3 nucleotides are TGTGCCAGCAGTCCTGGAGGGCTCGGGACAGGGCCCTCTAACTATGGCTACACCTTC. Its translation: CASSPGGLGTGPSNYGYTF.

V gene TRBV20-1 combines with J gene TRBJ2-7; TRBD1 aligns across 11 bases. This CDR3 contains 16 residues. CDR1 is DFQATT and CDR2 is SNEGSKA in the germline V gene (reference sequence). V trimming: 5 bases; J trimming: 3 bases; junction bases outside the gene matches: 12. CDR3 nucleotides: TGCAGTGCTCCCCCAGCAGGGACAGGGGGTCTCTACGAGCAGTACTTC. Residues: CSAPPAGTGGLYEQYF.

The V call is TRBV29-1, the J call TRBJ1-1; D is unresolved. The germline V gene has CDR1 SQVTM and CDR2 ANQGSEA. The V gene lost 7 bases and the J gene lost 1 base, with 16 bases spanning the gap. CDR3 length: 14 amino acids. In DNA form, the CDR3 reads TGCAGCGGAAGTCCGTCGAGCGCGAACACTGAAGCTTTCTTT. It yields the protein CSGSPSSANTEAFF.

The chain links TRBV27 to TRBJ1-1, with a tentative D call TRBD1 (6 bases). The CDR3 runs 18 residues. V was shortened by 5 bases and J by 1 base, with 23 bases between the two germline ends. Germline V lookup: CDR1 MNHEY, CDR2 SMNVEV (reference sequence). In nucleotides, the CDR3 is TGTGCCAGCAGTCCTCTGGGGGTACAGGGCTCCGCGAACACTGAAGCTTTCTTT. Protein sequence: CASSPLGVQGSANTEAFF.

The rearrangement uses TRBV29-1 and TRBJ2-5, with D possibly being TRBD1 (5 bases). CDR3 length: 16 residues. Per germline, CDR1 SQVTM and CDR2 ANQGSEA. The V and J ends lost 3 bases and 5 bases respectively, with 22 bases between them. The CDR3 DNA reads as TGCAGCGTTGAGCGTAGTCGGACACCCTCAGGGGAGACCCAGTACTTC. Translation: CSVERSRTPSGETQYF.

This clonotype was detected only a few times. The chain recombines TRBV29-1 with TRBJ2-5; 8 bases match TRBD1. The CDR3 loop spans 15 amino acids. Looked up from germline, CDR1 is SQVTM and CDR2 is ANQGSEA. V was clipped by 4 bases and J by 3 bases; unmatched bases: 10. The CDR3 DNA reads as TGCAGCGTTGGAAGAGACAGGGGAAAAAAAGAGACCCAGTACTTC. This translates into CSVGRDRGKKETQYF.

About this clonotype itself: One end of the junction fails to match germline, which may point to a read error. The chain carries TRBV6-5 and TRBJ1-2; 9 bases match TRBD1. The germline CDR1 and CDR2 sequences are MNHEY and SVGAGI. This CDR3 is 14 amino acids long. DNA for the CDR3: TGTGCCAGCAGTTACCTACAGGGGGCTTATGGCTGCACCTTC. It codes for CASSYLQGAYGCTF.

The chain is built from TRBV15 and TRBJ1-4; no firm D call. This CDR3 spans 14 amino acids. Germline V gives CDR1 LNHNV, CDR2 YYDKDF (reference sequence). Trimming removed 2 bases from V and 0 bases from J, with 4 bases in between. The CDR3 protein is CATSRHATNEKLFF. CDR3 sequence (DNA): TGTGCCACCAGCAGACACGCAACTAATGAAAAACTGTTTTTT.

The chain uses TRBV7-2 and TRBJ1-2; D not resolved. V was cut by 3 bases and J by 7 bases, with 6 bases left in between. The germline V gene has CDR1 SGHTA and CDR2 FQGNSA. The CDR3 runs to 11 residues. The CDR3 DNA sequence: TGTGCCAGCAGCTTGGATCTTGGCTACACCTTC. The encoded protein is CASSLDLGYTF.

V and J are TRBV7-9 and TRBJ2-5; TRBD1 is a possible D gene (6 bases). The V end lost 6 bases, the J end lost 4 bases, and 21 bases lay between the germline ends. The CDR3 extends over 16 amino acids. The germline gives CDR1 SEHNR, CDR2 FQNEAQ (reference sequence). Here the CDR3 reads CASSSRLGEQGETQYF. For the CDR3, the DNA is TGTGCCAGCAGTTCGCGCCTTGGGGAACAGGGAGAGACCCAGTACTTC.

V and J are TRBV5-1 and TRBJ1-2, with a possible D match to TRBD1 (6 bases). The V gene's germline CDR1 is SGHRS and CDR2 YFSETQ. The CDR3 is 13 residues long. Trimming removed 2 bases at V and 7 bases at J, with 12 bases between. The CDR3 here is CASSFGGPTGYTF. The CDR3 DNA follows: TGCGCCAGCAGCTTCGGGGGGCCGACTGGCTACACCTTC.

This clonotype turned up a few times. The chain uses TRBV5-1 and TRBJ2-1; D gene unclear. The CDR3 consists of 15 residues. In germline, CDR1 is SGHRS, CDR2 YFSETQ. V was cut by 0 bases and J by 2 bases, with 9 bases left in between. The CDR3 here is CASSLEAYTYNEQFF. CDR3 DNA: TGCGCCAGCAGCTTGGAAGCCTATACCTACAATGAGCAGTTCTTC.

The rearrangement links TRBV28 to TRBJ2-1, with 7 bases matching TRBD1. This CDR3 has 13 amino acids. The V segment lost 6 bases and the J segment 10 bases; nucleotides outside the gene matches: 9. Germline CDR1 reads MDHEN; CDR2 reads SYDVKM. This CDR3 reads CASRRQGRGEQFF. CDR3 DNA: TGTGCCAGCAGGCGACAGGGACGGGGCGAGCAGTTCTTC.

This clonotype was found a few times. The chain employs TRBV29-1 and TRBJ2-7; 11 bases map to TRBD1. CDR1 is SQVTM, CDR2 ANQGSEA, per germline. The CDR3 contains 13 residues. V shed 5 bases and J 3 bases; nucleotides not matched to a gene: 3. The CDR3 protein is CSVKGQGGYEQYF. CDR3 in DNA: TGCAGCGTTAAGGGACAGGGGGGCTACGAGCAGTACTTC.

The chain is built from TRBV29-1 and TRBJ2-3; D may be TRBD1 (6 bases). CDR3 length: 15 residues. With 6 bases removed from V and 2 bases from J, the gap between germline ends came to 18 bases. Germline V gives CDR1 SQVTM, CDR2 ANQGSEA. Written as DNA, the CDR3 is TGCAGCGTACCAAGGACAGCAGACCCCACAGATACGCAGTATTTT. Translation: CSVPRTADPTDTQYF.